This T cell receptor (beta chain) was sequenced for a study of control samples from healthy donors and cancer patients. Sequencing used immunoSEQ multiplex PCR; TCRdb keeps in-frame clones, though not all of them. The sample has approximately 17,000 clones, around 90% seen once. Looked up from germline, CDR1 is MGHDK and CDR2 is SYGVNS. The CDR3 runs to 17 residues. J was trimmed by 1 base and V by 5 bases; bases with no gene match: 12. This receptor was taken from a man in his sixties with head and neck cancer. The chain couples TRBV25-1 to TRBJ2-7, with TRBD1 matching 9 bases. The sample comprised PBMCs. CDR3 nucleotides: TGTGCCAGCAGTCCGAACCCGGTACAGGGGGCGTCCTACGAGCAGTACTTC. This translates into CASSPNPVQGASYEQYF.